The present T cell receptor beta chain was sequenced within a study of follicular helper T cells after annual influenza vaccination. Blood volume per time point ranged from about 35 to 110 mL. Repertoires were generated with immunoSEQ multiplex PCR, while TCRdb's copy carries only in-frame clones and drops some. The table includes approximately 11,000 clones, roughly 82% detected once. Germline CDR1 SGHTA, CDR2 FQGNSA. J was trimmed by 5 bases and V by 1 base; bases with no gene match: 2. The CDR3 runs 14 residues. The source of this sequence is an adult who received the influenza vaccine. The sequenced sample was CXCR5- memory CD4+ T cells sorted from blood, obtained 6 weeks after influenza vaccination. The chain recombines TRBV7-2 with TRBJ2-1; 7 nucleotides align to TRBD2. CDR3 region: CASSLDGLDNEQFF. Here the CDR3 DNA reads TGTGCCAGCAGCTTAGATGGACTAGACAATGAGCAGTTCTTC.